This entry lists 19 T cell receptor beta chains sequenced from one sample in a study of blood T cells in healthy people across ages. A second PCR of 7 to 11 cycles used a sample-barcoded 5' primer and a J-beta primer mix. TCRdb redid the calling of the 5' RACE reads with MiXCR, one entry per CDR3 protein. The profile covers more than 900,000 distinct CDR3 sequences, with 29% appearing a single time and about a tenth taken by the ten largest. Separately, the same data were catalogued under a study of T cells of mothers and their children.

The source material was blood. The receptor set was obtained from a woman aged 40 to 55 in good health.

This clonotype was observed a handful of times. It may be a read error: a sequence one base away is much more abundant. The chain couples TRBV7-7 to TRBJ2-1, with a tentative D call TRBD2 (5 bases). The J call may be mistaken, given a closer DNA end match to TRBJ2-7. The CDR3 length is 16 residues. CDR1 and CDR2 from the germline V gene are SSHAT and FNYEAQ (reference sequence). The CDR3 DNA reads as TGTGCTAGCAGCTCTACGGACTCTAGCTCCTACAATGAGCAGTACTTC. This sequence encodes CASSSTDSSSYNEQYF.

Note on this clonotype: A much more abundant neighbour one base away suggests this may be a read error. The CDR3 DNA reads TGTGCCAGCCCACCCGACGGCACTGCATATGGCTACACCTTC. Translated, it gives CASPPDGTAYGYTF. The chain is built from TRBV18 and TRBJ1-2; no clear D gene. The germline V gene has CDR1 KGHSH and CDR2 LQKENI. The CDR3 loop spans 14 amino acids. Together with reference TRBV18 and TRBJ1-2, the CDR3 gives the full variable domain: NAGVMQNPRHLVRRRGQEARLRCSPMKGHSHVYWYRQLPEEGLKFMVYLQKENIIDESGMPKERFSAEFPKEGPSILRIQQVVRGDSAAYFCASPPDGTAYGYTFGSGTRLTVV.

In this sample, this clonotype turned up a few times. V usage is TRBV19 and J usage is TRBJ2-1, with a tentative D call TRBD1 (6 bases). Germline-derived CDR1 and CDR2 are LNHDA and SQIVND (reference sequence). There are 16 residues in the CDR3. Trimming cost V 6 bases and J 4 bases, with 19 bases left between them. The CDR3 reads CASSYQGQKVYNEQFF. CDR3 coding DNA: TGTGCCAGTAGCTATCAGGGGCAGAAGGTTTACAATGAGCAGTTCTTC. The full variable domain, in which reference TRBV19 and TRBJ2-1 provide the parts outside the CDR3, is DGGITQSPKYLFRKEGQNVTLSCEQNLNHDAMYWYRQDPGQGLRLIYYSQIVNDFQKGDIAEGYSVSREKKESFPLTVTSAQKNPTAFYLCASSYQGQKVYNEQFFGPGTRLTVL.

This clonotype was detected ten times or more. The rearrangement links TRBV12-3 or TRBV12-4 to TRBJ2-1; unclear D gene. This CDR3 has 14 amino acids. V lost 3 bases and J 0 bases, leaving 6 bases between the germline ends. DNA for the CDR3: TGTGCCAGCAGTTTGCGGAGCTCCTACAATGAGCAGTTCTTC. Its protein product is CASSLRSSYNEQFF.

Comment on this clonotype: A much more abundant neighbour one base away suggests this may be a read error. In this CDR3 the conserved last residue, phenylalanine or tryptophan, is missing, so a read error is likely. The chain recombines TRBV20-1 with TRBJ2-5, with TRBD2 identical over 8 bases. The ends lost 2 bases at V and 2 bases at J; junction bases unmatched: 7. The CDR3 has 15 residues. The germline gives CDR1 DFQATT, CDR2 SNEGSKA (reference sequence). The CDR3 DNA sequence: TGCAGTGCTAGAATAACCGGGACTAGGCAAGAGACCCAGTACTTG. It is translated as CSARITGTRQETQYL.

The rearrangement links TRBV20-1 to TRBJ2-7, with D perhaps matching TRBD2 (5 bases). CDR1 is DFQATT, CDR2 SNEGSKA, per germline (reference sequence). Deletions cut 3 bases from V and 7 bases from J, with 19 bases between. This CDR3 contains 14 residues. The CDR3 region has the DNA TGCAGTGCTAGTTTGGCCGGGGTCCCTAGAGAGCAGTACTTC. Protein: CSASLAGVPREQYF.

The chain couples TRBV20-1 to TRBJ2-5; D not resolved. V lost 5 bases, J lost 5 bases, and 18 bases lay in between. The CDR3 is 14 amino acids. Germline CDR1 DFQATT, CDR2 SNEGSKA (reference sequence). CDR3 loop: CSARTGFQLETQYF. For the CDR3, the DNA is TGCAGTGCTCGGACGGGCTTCCAATTGGAGACCCAGTACTTC.

The rearrangement joins TRBV7-2 to TRBJ1-5; the D gene is possibly TRBD1 (5 bases). Trimming removed 5 bases at V and 5 bases at J, with 13 bases between. The CDR3 totals 14 residues. The germline CDR1 and CDR2 sequences are SGHTA and FQGNSA. CDR3 in amino acids: CASSPRVGDQPQHF. DNA of the CDR3: TGTGCCAGCAGCCCCAGGGTGGGCGATCAGCCCCAGCATTTT.

This clonotype came up a few times. The chain combines TRBV5-1 with TRBJ2-5; D possibly corresponds to TRBD1 (5 bases). Germline lookup yields CDR1 SGHRS and CDR2 YFSETQ. The CDR3 spans 15 residues. V was cut by 4 bases and J by 0 bases, with 13 bases left in between. The CDR3 is CASSPMGRDQETQYF. The CDR3 region has the DNA TGCGCCAGCAGCCCGATGGGCAGGGACCAAGAGACCCAGTACTTC. Filled out from reference TRBV5-1 and TRBJ2-5, the complete variable domain reads KAGVTQTPRYLIKTRGQQVTLSCSPISGHRSVSWYQQTPGQGLQFLFEYFSETQRNKGNFPGRFSGRQFSNSRSEMNVSTLELGDSALYLCASSPMGRDQETQYFGPGTRLLVL.

In its sample, this clonotype was seen a few times. V usage is TRBV10-3 and J usage is TRBJ1-1; D remains unclear. The germline V gene encodes CDR1 ENHRY and CDR2 SYGVKD. The CDR3 consists of 12 residues. Between the trimmed V and J ends, which lost 6 bases and 0 bases, there was a span of 5 bases. CDR3 in DNA: TGTGCCATCAGGGGCATGAACACTGAAGCTTTCTTT. Protein product: CAIRGMNTEAFF.

Remarks on this clonotype: A much larger clone lies one base from this, so it may be a read error. The rearrangement uses TRBV7-2 and TRBJ2-1; tentative D call: TRBD1 (5 bases). The tail of the sequence fits TRBJ2-7 better, so the J call may be wrong. The CDR3 runs 15 residues. The germline gives CDR1 SGHTA, CDR2 FQGNSA. The CDR3 DNA reads as TGTGCCAGCAGCTTACCAGGGTTGACCTACAATGAGCAGTACTTC. Its protein is CASSLPGLTYNEQYF.

The V gene is TRBV30, the J gene TRBJ2-6; D is unclear. Trimming took 0 bases from V and 4 from J, leaving 4 bases between them. The CDR3 is 13 residues long. In germline, CDR1 is GTSNPN, CDR2 SVGIG (reference sequence). The CDR3 region has the DNA TGTGCCTGGAGTGTAGACGGGGCCAACGTCCTGACTTTC. Its protein product is CAWSVDGANVLTF.

The table lists this clonotype with a count of one. V usage is TRBV7-9 and J usage is TRBJ1-1, with D possibly TRBD1 on 6 matching bases. V was trimmed by 5 bases and J by 4 bases, leaving 20 bases between them. The germline CDR1 and CDR2 sequences are SEHNR and FQNEAQ (reference sequence). The CDR3 length is 16 residues. CDR3 protein: CASSPRTAGVATEAFF. DNA for the CDR3: TGTGCCAGCAGCCCACGAACGGCAGGGGTTGCCACTGAAGCTTTCTTT.

This clonotype showed up just a few times. The rearrangement links TRBV4-1 to TRBJ1-1; no definite D call. The V end lost 1 base, the J end lost 3 bases, and 6 bases lay between the germline ends. The germline gives CDR1 MGHRA, CDR2 YSYEKL. This CDR3 is 13 amino acids long. CDR3 nucleotide sequence: TGCGCCAGCAGCCAAGGCCGGTACACTGAAGCTTTCTTT. Its translation is CASSQGRYTEAFF.

This clonotype was counted a few times. This chain connects TRBV6-1 to TRBJ2-2; 9 bases fit TRBD1. The CDR3 spans 16 residues. The germline V gene encodes CDR1 MNHNS and CDR2 SASEGT. After removal of 1 base from V and 7 bases from J, the junction contained 7 bases not matched to a gene. DNA for the CDR3: TGTGCCAGCAGTGAAGGAGGGACAGGGATTGTCGGGGAGCTGTTTTTT. This translates into CASSEGGTGIVGELFF.

The table lists this clonotype with a few counts. Its ends do not fully match the called genes, so a read error is possible. The chain couples TRBV5-1 to TRBJ2-4; 7 bases are a match to TRBD1. Matching the DNA end better, TRBJ2-7 makes the J call doubtful. CDR1 and CDR2 from the germline V gene are SGHRS and YFSETQ. The CDR3 runs to 14 residues. CDR3 coding DNA: TGCGCCGGCAGCCCACGACAGGGAACCTACGAGCAGTACTTC. It is translated as CAGSPRQGTYEQYF.

A few counts support this clonotype. Possible read error: a much larger clone is one base away. The gene calls are TRBV7-2 and TRBJ1-2; 7 nucleotides agree with TRBD1. CDR1 and CDR2 (germline): SGHTA, FQGNSA. Losses at the gene ends were 4 bases for V and 8 bases for J; bases not matched to a gene: 7. The CDR3 consists of 13 residues. CDR3 sequence: CASSSGQCGGYTF. The CDR3 region has the DNA TGTGCCAGCAGCTCGGGACAGTGTGGGGGCTACACCTTC.

Remarks on this clonotype: A much larger clone lies one base from this, so it may be a read error. The genes are TRBV7-2 and TRBJ2-7, with 8 positions matching TRBD2. The J segment lost 1 base and the V segment lost 5 bases, leaving 13 bases of the junction unmatched. This CDR3 has 17 residues. The germline gives CDR1 SGHTA, CDR2 FQGNSA. The CDR3 DNA follows: TGTGCCAGCAGCCGGCCTTCGATGAGCGGGGGTTCCTACGAGCAGTACTTC. This sequence encodes CASSRPSMSGGSYEQYF.

This clonotype was picked up one time. The J gene is TRBJ2-1, the V gene TRBV24-1, with 10 bases matching TRBD1. This CDR3 region has 17 residues. CDR1 KGHDR and CDR2 SFDVKD come from the germline V gene. Germline trimming cut 2 bases from V and 2 bases from J; bases unmatched to any gene: 5. The CDR3 sequence is CATSDSGTGAPYNEQFF. CDR3 DNA sequence: TGTGCCACCAGTGATTCCGGGACAGGGGCCCCCTACAATGAGCAGTTCTTC.